This T cell receptor (beta chain) was profiled in a study of blood T cell repertoires in COVID-19 (dated by TCRdb to 2020 to 2022). With respect to the entire study: The collaborator samples originated in the United States, Italy and Spain and spanned the acute and convalescent phases of COVID-19. The material from the prospective study consisted of cDNA or gDNA derived from T cells, B-cell-depleted T cells, or PBMCs. Deeply sampled blood TCRbeta repertoires from subjects exposed to, actively infected with, or recovered from COVID-19 were included in the dataset. The repertoires were released in a freely available public database intended as a resource for research on the immune response to SARS-CoV-2. Samples were obtained from the ongoing ImmuneRACE study (first 160 participants) and from over a thousand subjects provided by 6 global collaborators. Nearly every sample came with metadata listing a de-identified subject ID, COVID-19 status, age in years and sex. Where HLA class I and class II types were available, the types were taken from metadata supplied by the sample provider, not from assay-based typing.

What the authors observed across the whole study: Clinical and demographic metadata were provided uncurated, with the amount varying by source and participant.

Trimming leaves V shorter by 0 bases and J shorter by 4 bases, with the junction holding 5 bases beyond the gene matches. As encoded in the germline V gene, CDR1 is SGHRS while CDR2 is YFSETQ. The CDR3 holds 16 amino acids from the cysteine to the phenylalanine. Only the CDR3 region is kept as DNA, spanning 48 bases read in frame from base 1. The immunoSEQ Assay, a bias-controlled multiplex PCR, was used to amplify TCRbeta CDR3 regions from genomic DNA. In the original analysis: The number of nucleated cells in each sample was estimated from the amplification of reference gene primers within the assay. Sequence reads were collapsed and filtered to measure the absolute abundance of every unique TCRbeta CDR3 rearrangement. For each sample, productive Simpson clonality was calculated by taking the square root of Simpson's diversity index across productive rearrangements. TCRdb retrieved this table from immuneACCESS and kept in-frame rearrangements only. Not all clones are present; in checked studies, unresolved V genes account for under half, and no reason is known for the remainder. That table is the source of V, J and clone size, and D and trimming were worked out from the DNA. The sample table records hundreds of thousands of clones; 80% to 90% of these occur just once. Clones ranked in the top ten supply 2.2% of the sample.

The collaborating institutions used their own protocols to collect whole blood in K2EDTA tubes. For TCRbeta analysis, collaborators shipped samples as frozen whole blood, isolated PBMCs, or DNA extracted from either of those sample types. For this clone: This receptor's antigen is unknown. No much larger clone exists at a distance of one base, and base qualities are not known.

This receptor was obtained from a woman between 45 and 60 years old with acute or convalescent COVID-19. The chain couples TRBV5-1 to TRBJ2-1, and TRBD1 aligns with 9 junction nucleotides. Sequences were obtained from peripheral blood. DNA sequence: TGCGCCAGCAGCTTGGCCGGGACAGGGACGTACAATGAGCAGTTCTTC. This is translated as CASSLAGTGTYNEQFF.